What follows are 13 T cell receptor beta chains derived from one specimen sequenced in a study of blood T cell repertoires in COVID-19. Sequenced by immunoSEQ multiplex PCR; TCRdb stores in-frame clones only, minus some. Of about 160,000 clones in the sample, roughly 90% are singletons; the top ten hold roughly a sixth. Sequencing was done on a sample of peripheral blood. The receptors here all came from a man aged 60 to 75 with active or convalescent COVID-19.

This rearrangement joins TRBV5-1 to TRBJ2-5, with 9 bases that match TRBD1. The CDR3 has 15 residues. V was pared by 4 bases and J by 0 bases, with 4 bases of the junction left unmatched. CDR1 is SGHRS and CDR2 is YFSETQ in the germline V gene. The CDR3 DNA reads as TGCGCCAGCAGCCGGACAGGGGAGTACCAAGAGACCCAGTACTTC. Its protein product is CASSRTGEYQETQYF.

This chain links TRBV5-1 with TRBJ1-2, with unresolved D. V was trimmed by 0 bases and J by 7 bases, leaving 7 bases between them. The CDR3 length is 12 residues. CDR1 is SGHRS, CDR2 YFSETQ, per germline. The CDR3 DNA follows: TGCGCCAGCAGCTTGGTGGGCTTTGGCTACACCTTC. Translating gives CASSLVGFGYTF. The full variable domain, completed using reference TRBV5-1 and TRBJ1-2, is KAGVTQTPRYLIKTRGQQVTLSCSPISGHRSVSWYQQTPGQGLQFLFEYFSETQRNKGNFPGRFSGRQFSNSRSEMNVSTLELGDSALYLCASSLVGFGYTFGSGTRLTVV.

The gene calls are TRBV5-1 and TRBJ1-6, with TRBD1 identical over 10 bases. CDR1 SGHRS and CDR2 YFSETQ come from the germline V gene. The CDR3 runs to 14 residues. Trimming at V came to 4 bases and at J to 8 bases, leaving 3 bases not matched to a gene. CDR3 residues: CASSPGQGHSPLHF. The CDR3 region has the DNA TGCGCCAGCAGCCCGGGACAGGGGCATTCACCCCTCCACTTT.

The genes are TRBV11-2 and TRBJ2-3; the D gene is possibly TRBD2 (7 bases). The V gene's germline CDR1 is SGHAT and CDR2 FQNNGV. This CDR3 contains 15 residues. Trimming took 1 base from V and 4 from J, leaving 12 bases between them. The CDR3 sequence: CASSLGGGAADTQYF. For the CDR3, the DNA is TGTGCCAGCAGCTTAGGAGGGGGGGCGGCAGATACGCAGTATTTT.

The chain links TRBV7-2 to TRBJ1-2; D gene unclear. The CDR3 spans 14 residues. V was clipped by 7 bases and J by 0 bases, with 12 bases between them. CDR1 and CDR2 (germline): SGHTA, FQGNSA. Written as DNA, the CDR3 is TGTGCCAGCATGGAGGGTGGGCCTAACTATGGCTACACCTTC. It specifies CASMEGGPNYGYTF.

The genes are TRBV7-2 and TRBJ2-1; no clear D. V was pared by 5 bases and J by 1 base, with 9 bases between. Germline V CDR1 and CDR2: SGHTA, FQGNSA. The CDR3 extends over 14 amino acids. Written as DNA, the CDR3 is TGTGCCAGCAGCCCCTCCAGGTCCTACAATGAGCAGTTCTTC. This translates into CASSPSRSYNEQFF.

This clone has only one observation. The chain uses TRBV29-1 and TRBJ2-1; 9 positions match TRBD1. CDR3 length: 18 residues. Germline V gene sequence: CDR1 SQVTM, CDR2 ANQGSEA. V was pared by 4 bases and J by 0 bases, with 13 bases of the junction left unmatched. The CDR3 loop reads CSVVAQGQGLSSYNEQFF. DNA of the CDR3: TGCAGCGTTGTGGCCCAGGGACAGGGTTTAAGCTCCTACAATGAGCAGTTCTTC.

This chain joins TRBV30 and TRBJ2-2, with 9 bases that match TRBD1. This CDR3 is built from 15 residues. Germline CDR1 GTSNPN, CDR2 SVGIG (reference sequence). V was clipped by 8 bases and J by 0 bases; unmatched bases: 7. CDR3 region: CAGTGWATNTGELFF. The CDR3 region has the DNA TGTGCCGGGACAGGGTGGGCGACGAACACCGGGGAGCTGTTTTTT.

This chain joins TRBV5-4 and TRBJ2-5; 7 positions match TRBD2. This CDR3 contains 18 residues. Looked up from germline, CDR1 is SGHNT and CDR2 is YYREEE (reference sequence). The trim removed 1 base at V and 3 bases at J, leaving 15 bases unmatched. CDR3 region: CASSLRRGGVGGEETQYF. For the CDR3, the DNA is TGTGCCAGCAGCTTGAGGCGGGGAGGAGTGGGAGGGGAAGAGACCCAGTACTTC. The full variable domain, with the rest looked up from reference TRBV5-4 and TRBJ2-5, is ETGVTQSPTHLIKTRGQQVTLRCSSQSGHNTVSWYQQALGQGPQFIFQYYREEENGRGNFPPRFSGLQFPNYSSELNVNALELDDSALYLCASSLRRGGVGGEETQYFGPGTRLLVL.

This clone came up once. The genes are TRBV6-1 and TRBJ1-1; D not resolved. Germline V gene data show CDR1 as MNHNS and CDR2 as SASEGT. This CDR3 contains 11 residues. The ends were cut back, 3 bases at V and 6 bases at J, with 5 bases in the middle. CDR3 residues: CASSDLSEAFF. CDR3 bases: TGTGCCAGCAGTGACCTCTCTGAAGCTTTCTTT.

The rearrangement links TRBV19 to TRBJ2-6, with 9 bases matching TRBD1. With 5 bases clipped from V and 0 bases from J, the junction kept 5 bases outside the gene matches. The CDR3 is 17 residues long. From germline, CDR1 is LNHDA and CDR2 SQIVND (reference sequence). CDR3 region: CASSYRGQGSGANVLTF. The CDR3, as DNA: TGTGCCAGTAGTTACCGGGGACAGGGCTCTGGGGCCAACGTCCTGACTTTC. The complete variable domain, with remaining parts taken from reference TRBV19 and TRBJ2-6, reads DGGITQSPKYLFRKEGQNVTLSCEQNLNHDAMYWYRQDPGQGLRLIYYSQIVNDFQKGDIAEGYSVSREKKESFPLTVTSAQKNPTAFYLCASSYRGQGSGANVLTFGAGSRLTVL.

The count of this clone is one. This chain connects TRBV3-1 (or the pseudogene TRBV3-2) to TRBJ2-1; D possibly corresponds to TRBD2 (6 bases). Germline V gene sequence: CDR1 LGHDT, CDR2 YNNKEL (reference sequence). V was clipped by 4 bases and J by 6 bases, with 13 bases between them. The length of the CDR3 is 14 residues. The CDR3 region is CASSPLGSSNEQFF. The CDR3 region has the DNA TGTGCCAGCAGCCCGCTCGGGAGCTCCAATGAGCAGTTCTTC.

The V and J genes are TRBV3-1 (or the pseudogene TRBV3-2) and TRBJ2-5; no firm D call. CDR1 and CDR2 (germline): LGHDT, YNNKEL (reference sequence). The CDR3 extends over 11 amino acids. The V end was cut by 5 bases, the J end by 2 bases, with 3 bases between. The CDR3 DNA follows: TGTGCCAGCAGCTCTCAAGAGACCCAGTACTTC. This gives the protein CASSSQETQYF.